The 6 T cell receptor beta chains listed next were all sequenced from one sample in a study of OX40 agonist ivuxolimab in advanced cancers. Some clones are missing from TCRdb's copy, which holds only in-frame ones; the method was immunoSEQ multiplex PCR. The sample contains fewer than 90,000 clones, roughly nine tenths of which appear only once. Specimen: CD4+ or CD8+ T cells sorted from blood, collected in a trial of the OX40 agonist ivuxolimab. The receptor source for this set is an adult with an advanced solid tumor such as melanoma, head and neck, liver or kidney cancer.

The count of this clone is one. The chain links TRBV28 to TRBJ1-2, with D hard to call. Germline V gives CDR1 MDHEN, CDR2 SYDVKM. Trimming took off 6 bases at V and 2 bases at J, with 16 bases between the two ends. CDR3 length equals 15 residues. CDR3 sequence reads: CASSPPGVVNYGYTF. The CDR3 DNA is TGTGCCAGCAGCCCTCCCGGGGTAGTCAACTATGGCTACACCTTC.

V and J are TRBV21-1 and TRBJ1-1; the table's D call of TRBD1 was not tested on the DNA. TRBV21-1 is a known pseudogene. The CDR3 loop spans 18 amino acids. Written as DNA, the CDR3 is TGTGCCAGCAGCAAATCCACCGGGACAGGGTTATCGGACACTGAAGCTTTCTTT. Protein: CASSKSTGTGLSDTEAFF.

The chain links TRBV7-9 to TRBJ2-5, with 8 bases aligning to TRBD1. There are 16 residues in the CDR3. The trim removed 1 base at V and 1 base at J, leaving 5 bases unmatched. Germline lookup yields CDR1 SEHNR and CDR2 FQNEAQ (reference sequence). CDR3 region: CASSLGTGGRQETQYF. CDR3 coding DNA: TGTGCCAGCAGCTTAGGCACAGGGGGTCGCCAAGAGACCCAGTACTTC.

The chain links TRBV7-9 to TRBJ2-3; perhaps TRBD2 as D (5 bases). Trimming left V 1 base short and J 2 bases short, with 10 bases between. CDR3 length equals 15 residues. Germline assignment: CDR1 SEHNR and CDR2 FQNEAQ (reference sequence). As DNA, the CDR3 is TGTGCCAGCAGCTTAGGGTACCGGGACACAGATACGCAGTATTTT. Translating it yields CASSLGYRDTDTQYF.

This chain connects TRBV7-2 to TRBJ2-2; D unresolved. The V and J ends lost 3 bases and 2 bases respectively, with 7 bases between them. The germline gives CDR1 SGHTA, CDR2 FQGNSA. CDR3 length equals 14 residues. CDR3 coding DNA: TGTGCCAGCAGCTTCGGGCCAAACACCGGGGAGCTGTTTTTT. This sequence encodes CASSFGPNTGELFF.

This clone was seen a single time. The chain recombines TRBV21-1 with TRBJ1-6. TRBV21-1 is designated a pseudogene. The CDR3 runs 17 residues. The CDR3: CASSKTGRGFYNSPLHF. CDR3 DNA: TGTGCCAGCAGCAAAACGGGGCGGGGGTTCTATAATTCACCCCTCCACTTT.